These T cell receptor beta chains were read from a single sample in a study of molecular identifiers for immune sequencing clone quantification. A single record per CDR3 protein comes from TCRdb applying MiXCR to the PCR reads. This sample has 80,000 to 100,000 distinct CDR3 sequences, with 20% to 25% found just once. The sequencing input was naive CD8+ T cells from blood, with Jurkat cell RNA spiked in. All receptors derive from a human donor in good health. Some libraries in this study had Jurkat cell RNA spiked in. CDR3s include the opening cysteine and the closing phenylalanine or tryptophan. D genes are given only for firm matches. The size entry is marked missing in some rows and otherwise reads once, few, many or a size class.

V gene	D gene	J gene	clone size	CDR3 DNA	CDR3 protein
TRBV19	TRBD2	TRBJ2-3	.	TGTGCCAGTAGCTCACTAGCGGGGATTACAGATACGCAGTATTTT	CASSSLAGITDTQYF
TRBV29-1	TRBD1	TRBJ2-5	many	TGCAGCGTTGGTGACAGGGGGCGCCGAGAGACCCAGTACTTC	CSVGDRGRRETQYF
TRBV27	.	TRBJ2-1	.	TGTGCCAGCAGTCTGCGGGCAGTCTACAATGAGCAGTTCTTC	CASSLRAVYNEQFF
TRBV14	TRBD1	TRBJ2-7	many	TGTGCCAGCAGCCAAGGGACAGGGACCCTAGTTGAGCAGTACTTC	CASSQGTGTLVEQYF
TRBV28	.	TRBJ2-5	many	TGTGCCAGCAGTTTAATCCAGGGGCTTGAGACCCAGTACTTC	CASSLIQGLETQYF
TRBV4-1	.	TRBJ2-7	.	TGCGCCAGCAGCTCGATAGGGAGCTCCAACGAGCAGTACTTC	CASSSIGSSNEQYF
TRBV14	TRBD2	TRBJ2-7	many	TGTGCCAGCAGCCAGGGTTTAGCGGGAGTCGCCTACGAGCAGTACTTC	CASSQGLAGVAYEQYF
TRBV6-2/TRBV6-3	.	TRBJ1-1	many	TGTGCCAGCAGTTTAAGGGCCACGAACACTGAAGCTTTCTTT	CASSLRATNTEAFF
TRBV12-3/TRBV12-4	TRBD1	TRBJ1-1	few	TGTGCCAGCAGCCCTGGGACAGGGTTACTACGCCCCACTGAAGCTTTCTTT	CASSPGTGLLRPTEAFF
TRBV4-1	.	TRBJ2-1	many	TGCGCCAGCAGCCAAGATCCGGGGGATGAGCAGTTCTTC	CASSQDPGDEQFF
TRBV14	TRBD1	TRBJ2-7	many	TGTGCCAGCAGCGATTTTAATTCCGGGACAGGGGATACCCCTGGGCACTTC	CASSDFNSGTGDTPGHF
TRBV2	TRBD1	TRBJ2-7	many	TGTGCCAGCCACGACAGGGGAAGCGACGAGCAGTACTTC	CASHDRGSDEQYF
TRBV7-8	.	TRBJ1-4	.	TGTGCCAGCAGCTTAGCGGATCCGCCTGAAAAACTGTTTTTT	CASSLADPPEKLFF
TRBV28	.	TRBJ1-5	many	TGTGCCAGCAGGAGCACACAGGCGGTCAATCAGCCCCAGCATTTT	CASRSTQAVNQPQHF
TRBV5-4	.	TRBJ1-1	many	TGTGCCAGCAGCTTAGGGACGCAGGGGCACGCTGAAGCTTTCTTT	CASSLGTQGHAEAFF
TRBV30	.	TRBJ1-4	many	TGTGCCTGGAGGGACTTGACTCACTCGTATGCAAAACTGTTTTTT	CAWRDLTHSYAKLFF
TRBV4-3	TRBD1	TRBJ2-7	many	TGCGCCAGCAGCCAAGATCACTACAGGGGCAAAGGGGAGCAGTACTTC	CASSQDHYRGKGEQYF
TRBV4-3	.	TRBJ1-4	many	TGCGCCAGCAGCCAAGATGGGGGCCCGGGTAGGGGGGATGAAAAACTGTTTTTT	CASSQDGGPGRGDEKLFF
TRBV5-5	.	TRBJ1-1	many	TGTGCCAGCAGCGCGAGGCCCTATGATTGGAGTGAAGCTTTCTTT	CASSARPYDWSEAFF
TRBV4-1	TRBD1	TRBJ1-2	many	TGCGCCAGCAGCCAAGAAGACAGGGGGGCTGGCTACACCTTC	CASSQEDRGAGYTF
TRBV10-2	.	TRBJ2-3	many	TGCGCCAGCGGGGACGGATCAGATACGCAGTATTTT	CASGDGSDTQYF
TRBV7-2	TRBD1	TRBJ1-1	many	TGTGCCAGCAGCTGGACAGGGGCCCGCGGGGCTGAAGCTTTCTTT	CASSWTGARGAEAFF
TRBV7-2	TRBD2	TRBJ2-5	many	TGTGCCAGCAGCTACCTAGCGGGGGAGCACCAAGAGACCCAGTACTTC	CASSYLAGEHQETQYF
TRBV12-3/TRBV12-4	.	TRBJ1-5	many	TGTGCCAGCGCCGGGGGCCCCACGGTGGATCAGCCCCAGCATTTT	CASAGGPTVDQPQHF
TRBV4-1	.	TRBJ2-1	.	TGCGCCAGCAGCTACGAGACGGGGGCTGGGGGGCAGTTCTTC	CASSYETGAGGQFF
TRBV7-2	.	TRBJ2-5	few	TGTGCCAGCAGCTTAGCCTCAGGGTCTTTTGCGGAGACCCAGTACTTC	CASSLASGSFAETQYF
TRBV9	.	TRBJ2-2	many	TGTGCCAGCAGCCCCGGGACGGTGCCGGACACCGGGGAGCTGTTTTTT	CASSPGTVPDTGELFF
TRBV6-1	TRBD2	TRBJ2-2	many	TGTGCCAGCGCCGGGGCGGGAGGGAACACCGGGGAGCTGTTTTTT	CASAGAGGNTGELFF